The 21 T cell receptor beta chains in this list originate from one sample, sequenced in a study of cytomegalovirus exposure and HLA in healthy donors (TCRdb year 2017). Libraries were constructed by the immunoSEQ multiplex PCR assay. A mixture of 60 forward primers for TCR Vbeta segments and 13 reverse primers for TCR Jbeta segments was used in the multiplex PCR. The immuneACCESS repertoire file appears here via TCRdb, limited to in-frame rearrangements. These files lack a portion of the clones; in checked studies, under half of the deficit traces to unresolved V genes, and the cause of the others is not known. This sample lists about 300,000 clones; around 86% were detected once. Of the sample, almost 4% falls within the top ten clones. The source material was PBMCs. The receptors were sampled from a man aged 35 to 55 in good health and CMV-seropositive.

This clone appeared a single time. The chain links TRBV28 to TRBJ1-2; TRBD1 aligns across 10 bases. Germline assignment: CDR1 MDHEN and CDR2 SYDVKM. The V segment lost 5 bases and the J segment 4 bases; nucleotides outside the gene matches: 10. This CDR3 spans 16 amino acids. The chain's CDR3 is CASSNRQGARSYGYTF. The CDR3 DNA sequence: TGTGCCAGCAGTAACCGACAGGGGGCGAGAAGCTATGGCTACACCTTC.

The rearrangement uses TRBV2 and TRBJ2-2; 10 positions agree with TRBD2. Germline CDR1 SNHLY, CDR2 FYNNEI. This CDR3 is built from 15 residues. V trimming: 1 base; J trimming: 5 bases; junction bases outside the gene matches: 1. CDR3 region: CASSEEREGTGELFF. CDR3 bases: TGTGCCAGCAGTGAAGAGCGGGAGGGGACCGGGGAGCTGTTTTTT.

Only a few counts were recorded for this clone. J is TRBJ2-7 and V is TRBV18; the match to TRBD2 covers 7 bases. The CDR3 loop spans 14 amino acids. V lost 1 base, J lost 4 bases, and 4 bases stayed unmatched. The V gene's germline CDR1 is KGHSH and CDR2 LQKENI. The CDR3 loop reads CASSPRREGYEQYF. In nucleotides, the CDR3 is TGTGCCAGCTCACCACGCAGGGAGGGGTACGAGCAGTACTTC.

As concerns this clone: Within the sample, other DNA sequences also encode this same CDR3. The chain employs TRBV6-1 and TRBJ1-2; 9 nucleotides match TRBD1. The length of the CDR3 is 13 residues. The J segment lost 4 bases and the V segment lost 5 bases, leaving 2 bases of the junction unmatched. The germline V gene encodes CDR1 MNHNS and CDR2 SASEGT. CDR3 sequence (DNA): TGTGCCAGCAGTTTGGACAGGGGCTATGGCTACACCTTC. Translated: CASSLDRGYGYTF.

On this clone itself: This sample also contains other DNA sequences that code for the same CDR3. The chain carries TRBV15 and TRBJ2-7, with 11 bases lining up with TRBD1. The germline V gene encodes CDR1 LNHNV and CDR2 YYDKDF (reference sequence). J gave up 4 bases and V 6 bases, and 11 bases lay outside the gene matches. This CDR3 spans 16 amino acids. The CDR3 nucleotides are TGTGCCACCAGTCCTGGGATGGGACAGGGGGTTTACGAGCAGTACTTC. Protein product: CATSPGMGQGVYEQYF.

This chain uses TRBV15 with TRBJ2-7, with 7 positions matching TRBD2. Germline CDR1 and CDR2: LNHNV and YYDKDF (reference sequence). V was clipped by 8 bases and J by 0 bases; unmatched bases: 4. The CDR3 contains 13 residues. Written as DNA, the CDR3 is TGTGCCACCGCTAGCGGTAGCTCCTACGAGCAGTACTTC. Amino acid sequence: CATASGSSYEQYF.

CDR3 bases: TGTGCCAGCAGTGATAGGTGGCAGGGGGTCGGGCAGCCCCAGCATTTT. This sequence encodes CASSDRWQGVGQPQHF. V usage is TRBV2 and J usage is TRBJ1-5; 7 bases agree with TRBD1. Germline CDR1 is SNHLY and CDR2 is FYNNEI. The CDR3 is 16 residues long. The trim removed 3 bases at V and 7 bases at J, leaving 12 bases unmatched.

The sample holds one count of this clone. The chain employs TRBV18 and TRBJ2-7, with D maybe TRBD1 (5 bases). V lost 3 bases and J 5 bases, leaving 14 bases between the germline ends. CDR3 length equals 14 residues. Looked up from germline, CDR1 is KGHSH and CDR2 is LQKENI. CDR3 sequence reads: CASSPRYLRDEQYF. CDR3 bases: TGTGCCAGCTCACCCCGGTACCTCAGGGACGAGCAGTACTTC.

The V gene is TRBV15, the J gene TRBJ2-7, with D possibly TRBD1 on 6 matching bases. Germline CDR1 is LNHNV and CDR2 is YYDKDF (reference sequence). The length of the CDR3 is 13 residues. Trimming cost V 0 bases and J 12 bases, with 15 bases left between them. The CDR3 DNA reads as TGTGCCACCAGCAGAGACAGGGGAAGCTTTCGGTACTTC. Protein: CATSRDRGSFRYF. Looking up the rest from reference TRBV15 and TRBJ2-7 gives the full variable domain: DAMVIQNPRYQVTQFGKPVTLSCSQTLNHNVMYWYQQKSSQAPKLLFHYYDKDFNNEADTPDNFQSRRPNTSFCFLDIRSPGLGDTAMYLCATSRDRGSFRYFGPGTRLTVT.

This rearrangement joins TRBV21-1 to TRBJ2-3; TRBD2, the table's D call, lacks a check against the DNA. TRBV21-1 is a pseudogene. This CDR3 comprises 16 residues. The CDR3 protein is CASSKERKLAVDTQYF. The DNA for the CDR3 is TGTGCCAGCAGCAAAGAAAGGAAACTAGCGGTAGATACGCAGTATTTT.

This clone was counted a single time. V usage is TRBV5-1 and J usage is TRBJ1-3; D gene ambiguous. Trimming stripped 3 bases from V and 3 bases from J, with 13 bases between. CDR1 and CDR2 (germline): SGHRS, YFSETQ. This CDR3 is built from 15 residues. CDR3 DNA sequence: TGCGCCAGCAGCTCGGAGGACGGTTTTGGAAACACCATATATTTT. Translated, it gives CASSSEDGFGNTIYF.

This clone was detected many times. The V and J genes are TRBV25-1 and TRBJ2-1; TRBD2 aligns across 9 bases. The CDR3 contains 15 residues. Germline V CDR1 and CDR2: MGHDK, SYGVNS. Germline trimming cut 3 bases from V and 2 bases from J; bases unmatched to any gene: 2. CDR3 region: CASSESSGAYNEQFF. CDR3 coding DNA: TGTGCCAGCAGTGAGTCTAGCGGGGCCTACAATGAGCAGTTCTTC.

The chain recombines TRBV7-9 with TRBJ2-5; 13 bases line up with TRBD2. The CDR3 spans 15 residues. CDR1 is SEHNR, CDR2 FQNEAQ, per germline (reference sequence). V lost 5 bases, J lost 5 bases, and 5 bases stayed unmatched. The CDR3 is CASSPGTSGKETQYF. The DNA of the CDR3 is TGTGCCAGCAGCCCTGGGACTAGCGGGAAGGAGACCCAGTACTTC.

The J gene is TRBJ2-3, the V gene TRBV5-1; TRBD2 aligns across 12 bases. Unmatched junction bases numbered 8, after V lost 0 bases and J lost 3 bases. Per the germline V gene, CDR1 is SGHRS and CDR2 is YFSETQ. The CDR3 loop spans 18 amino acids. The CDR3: CASSLVSSGRATTDTQYF. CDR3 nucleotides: TGCGCCAGCAGCTTGGTTTCTAGCGGGAGGGCCACAACAGATACGCAGTATTTT.

The CDR3 is CASSVRDRVGEKLFF. CDR3 in DNA: TGTGCCAGCAGCGTACGGGACAGGGTAGGAGAAAAACTGTTTTTT. The chain recombines TRBV9 with TRBJ1-4, with TRBD1 matching over 9 bases. This CDR3 comprises 15 residues. Germline assignment: CDR1 SGDLS and CDR2 YYNGEE. Germline trimming cut 1 base from V and 8 bases from J; bases unmatched to any gene: 6.

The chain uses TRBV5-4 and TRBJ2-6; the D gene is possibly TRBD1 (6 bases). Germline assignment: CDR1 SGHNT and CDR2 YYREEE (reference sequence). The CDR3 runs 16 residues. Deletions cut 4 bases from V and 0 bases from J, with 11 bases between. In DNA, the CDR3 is TGTGCCAGCAGCCCTTACAGGGACTCTGGGGCCAACGTCCTGACTTTC. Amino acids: CASSPYRDSGANVLTF.

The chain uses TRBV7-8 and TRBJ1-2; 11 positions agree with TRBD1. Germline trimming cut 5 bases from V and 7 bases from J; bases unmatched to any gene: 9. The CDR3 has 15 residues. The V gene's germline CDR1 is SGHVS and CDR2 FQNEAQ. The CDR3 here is CASSQTVDRGLGYTF. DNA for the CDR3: TGTGCCAGCAGCCAGACCGTGGACAGGGGGCTTGGCTACACCTTC.

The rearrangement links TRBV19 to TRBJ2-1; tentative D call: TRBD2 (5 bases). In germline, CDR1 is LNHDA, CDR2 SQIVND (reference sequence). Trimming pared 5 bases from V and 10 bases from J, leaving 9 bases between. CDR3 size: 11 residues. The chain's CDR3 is CASSRREEQFF. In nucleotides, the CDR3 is TGTGCCAGTAGTCGACGGGAAGAGCAGTTCTTC.

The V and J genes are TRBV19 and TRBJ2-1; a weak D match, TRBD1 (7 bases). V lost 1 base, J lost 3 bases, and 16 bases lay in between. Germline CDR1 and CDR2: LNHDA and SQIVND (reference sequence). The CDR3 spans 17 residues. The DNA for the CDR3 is TGTGCCAGTAGTATAGTAGGGGGGACAGTTTACTACAATGAGCAGTTCTTC. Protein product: CASSIVGGTVYYNEQFF.

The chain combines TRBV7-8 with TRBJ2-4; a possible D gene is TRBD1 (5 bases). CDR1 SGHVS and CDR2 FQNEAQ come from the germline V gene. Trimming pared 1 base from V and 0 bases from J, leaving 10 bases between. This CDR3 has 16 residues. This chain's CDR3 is CASSLGQFLAKNIQYF. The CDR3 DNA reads TGTGCCAGCAGCTTAGGACAGTTCCTAGCCAAAAACATTCAGTACTTC.

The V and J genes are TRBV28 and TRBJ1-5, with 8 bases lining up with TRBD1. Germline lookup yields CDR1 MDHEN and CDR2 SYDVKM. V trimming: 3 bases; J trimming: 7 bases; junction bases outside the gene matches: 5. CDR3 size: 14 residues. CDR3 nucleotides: TGTGCCAGCAGTTTGCAGGGGGCTGGACAGCCCCAGCATTTT. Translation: CASSLQGAGQPQHF.